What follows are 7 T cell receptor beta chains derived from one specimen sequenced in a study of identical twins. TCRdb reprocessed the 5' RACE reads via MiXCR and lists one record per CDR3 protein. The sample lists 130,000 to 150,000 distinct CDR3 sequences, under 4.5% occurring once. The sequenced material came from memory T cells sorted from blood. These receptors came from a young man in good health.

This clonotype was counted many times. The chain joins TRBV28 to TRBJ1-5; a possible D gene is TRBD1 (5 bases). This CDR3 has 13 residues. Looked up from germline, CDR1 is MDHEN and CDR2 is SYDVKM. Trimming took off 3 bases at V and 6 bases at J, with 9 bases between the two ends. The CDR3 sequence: CASSFRVAQPQHF. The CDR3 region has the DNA TGTGCCAGCAGTTTCAGGGTGGCTCAGCCCCAGCATTTT.

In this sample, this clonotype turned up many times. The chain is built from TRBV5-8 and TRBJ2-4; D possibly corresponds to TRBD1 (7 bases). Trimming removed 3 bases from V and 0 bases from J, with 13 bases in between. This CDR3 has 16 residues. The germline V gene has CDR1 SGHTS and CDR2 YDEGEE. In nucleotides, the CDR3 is TGTGCCAGCAGCTGGGGGGACAGCCTAGCCAAAAACATTCAGTACTTC. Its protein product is CASSWGDSLAKNIQYF.

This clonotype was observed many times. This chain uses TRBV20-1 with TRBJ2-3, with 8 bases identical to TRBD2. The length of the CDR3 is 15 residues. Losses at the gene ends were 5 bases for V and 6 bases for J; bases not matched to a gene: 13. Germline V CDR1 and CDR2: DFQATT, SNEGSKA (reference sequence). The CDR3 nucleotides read TGCAGTGCTGACAAGATAGCGGGAACCCACGATACGCAGTATTTT. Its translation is CSADKIAGTHDTQYF.

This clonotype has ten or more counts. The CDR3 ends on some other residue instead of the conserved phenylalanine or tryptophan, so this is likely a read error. The chain's CDR3 is CSATGVRENEQFV. The CDR3 DNA follows: TGCAGTGCTACAGGGGTACGTGAGAATGAGCAGTTCGTC. The chain employs TRBV20-1 and TRBJ2-1; D is possibly TRBD1 (6 bases). Germline CDR1 and CDR2: DFQATT and SNEGSKA (reference sequence). The CDR3 length is 13 residues. V shed 4 bases and J shed 7 bases, with 14 bases lying between them.

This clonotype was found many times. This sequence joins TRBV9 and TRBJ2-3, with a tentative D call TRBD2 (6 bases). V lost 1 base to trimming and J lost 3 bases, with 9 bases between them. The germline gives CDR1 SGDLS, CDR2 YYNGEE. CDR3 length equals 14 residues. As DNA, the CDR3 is TGTGCCAGCAGCGTAATCGGGAGTACAGATACGCAGTATTTT. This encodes CASSVIGSTDTQYF.

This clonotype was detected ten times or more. The chain's CDR3 is CASSGGTVSTDTQYF. CDR3 coding DNA: TGCGCCAGCAGCGGTGGGACAGTAAGCACAGATACGCAGTATTTT. The rearrangement links TRBV5-1 to TRBJ2-3, with TRBD1 matching over 7 bases. J was trimmed by 0 bases and V by 4 bases; bases with no gene match: 5. CDR1 SGHRS and CDR2 YFSETQ come from the germline V gene. The CDR3 contains 15 residues.

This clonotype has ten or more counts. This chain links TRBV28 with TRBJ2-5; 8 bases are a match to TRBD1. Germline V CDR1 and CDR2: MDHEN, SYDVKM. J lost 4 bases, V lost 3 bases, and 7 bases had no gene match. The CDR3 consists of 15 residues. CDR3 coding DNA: TGTGCCAGCAGTTTGCCTACCGGGACAGGAGAGACCCAGTACTTC. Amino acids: CASSLPTGTGETQYF.